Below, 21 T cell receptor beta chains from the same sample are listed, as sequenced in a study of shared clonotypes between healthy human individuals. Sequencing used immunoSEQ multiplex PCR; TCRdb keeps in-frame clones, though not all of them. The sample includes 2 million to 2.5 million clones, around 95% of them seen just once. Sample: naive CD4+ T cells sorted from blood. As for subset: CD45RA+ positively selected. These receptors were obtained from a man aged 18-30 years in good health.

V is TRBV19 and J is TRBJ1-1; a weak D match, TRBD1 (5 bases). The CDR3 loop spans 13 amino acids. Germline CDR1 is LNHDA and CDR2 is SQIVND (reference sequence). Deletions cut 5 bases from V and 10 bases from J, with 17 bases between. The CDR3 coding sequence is TGTGCCAGTAGTCCTACCGACAGACCTCTAGCTTTCTTT. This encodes CASSPTDRPLAFF.

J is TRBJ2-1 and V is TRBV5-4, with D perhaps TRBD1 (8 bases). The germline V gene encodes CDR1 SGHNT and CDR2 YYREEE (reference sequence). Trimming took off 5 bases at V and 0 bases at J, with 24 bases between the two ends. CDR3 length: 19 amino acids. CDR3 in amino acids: CASRQQGGSAQSSYNEQFF. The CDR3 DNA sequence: TGTGCCAGCAGGCAACAGGGGGGGTCCGCCCAGAGCTCCTACAATGAGCAGTTCTTC. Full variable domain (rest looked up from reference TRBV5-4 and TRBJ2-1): ETGVTQSPTHLIKTRGQQVTLRCSSQSGHNTVSWYQQALGQGPQFIFQYYREEENGRGNFPPRFSGLQFPNYSSELNVNALELDDSALYLCASRQQGGSAQSSYNEQFFGPGTRLTVL.

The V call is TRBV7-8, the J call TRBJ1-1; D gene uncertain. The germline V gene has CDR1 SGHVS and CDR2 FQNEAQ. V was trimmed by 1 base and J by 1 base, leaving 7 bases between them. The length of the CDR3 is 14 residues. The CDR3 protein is CASSLVQKNTEAFF. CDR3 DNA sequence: TGTGCCAGCAGCTTAGTACAGAAGAACACTGAAGCTTTCTTT.

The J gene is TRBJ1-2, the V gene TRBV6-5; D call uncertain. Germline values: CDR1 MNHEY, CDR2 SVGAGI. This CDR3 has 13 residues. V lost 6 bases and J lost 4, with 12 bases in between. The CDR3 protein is CASSPGNPYGYTF. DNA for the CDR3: TGTGCCAGCAGCCCCGGGAACCCCTATGGCTACACCTTC.

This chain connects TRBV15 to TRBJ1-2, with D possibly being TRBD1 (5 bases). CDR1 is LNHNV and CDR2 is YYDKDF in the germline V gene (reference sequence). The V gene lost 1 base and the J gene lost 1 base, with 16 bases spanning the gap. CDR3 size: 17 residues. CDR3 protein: CATSRGGSQKNNYGYTF. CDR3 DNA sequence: TGTGCCACCAGCAGAGGGGGCAGTCAAAAAAATAACTATGGCTACACCTTC.

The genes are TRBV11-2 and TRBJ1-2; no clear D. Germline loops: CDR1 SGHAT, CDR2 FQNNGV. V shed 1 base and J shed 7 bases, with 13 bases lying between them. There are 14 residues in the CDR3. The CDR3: CASSLASQPIGYTF. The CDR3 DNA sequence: TGTGCCAGCAGCTTAGCTAGTCAGCCAATTGGCTACACCTTC.

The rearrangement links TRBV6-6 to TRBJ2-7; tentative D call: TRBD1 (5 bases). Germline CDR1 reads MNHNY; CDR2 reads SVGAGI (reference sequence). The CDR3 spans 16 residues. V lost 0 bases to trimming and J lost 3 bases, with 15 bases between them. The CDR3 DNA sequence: TGTGCCAGCAGTTACTCCTTATTGGGGCCGCGCTACGAGCAGTACTTC. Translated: CASSYSLLGPRYEQYF.

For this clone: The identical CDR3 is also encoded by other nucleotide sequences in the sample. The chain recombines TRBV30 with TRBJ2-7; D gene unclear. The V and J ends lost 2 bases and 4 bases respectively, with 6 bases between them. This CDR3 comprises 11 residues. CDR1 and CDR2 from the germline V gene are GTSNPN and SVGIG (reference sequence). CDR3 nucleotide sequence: TGTGCCTGGAGTCATTCATACGAGCAGTACTTC. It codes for CAWSHSYEQYF.

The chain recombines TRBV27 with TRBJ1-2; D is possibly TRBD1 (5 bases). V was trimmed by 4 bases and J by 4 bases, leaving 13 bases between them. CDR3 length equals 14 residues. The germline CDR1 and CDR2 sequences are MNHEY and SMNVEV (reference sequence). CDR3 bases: TGTGCCAGCAGTTCCCATACCGGGACCTATGGCTACACCTTC. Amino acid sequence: CASSSHTGTYGYTF.

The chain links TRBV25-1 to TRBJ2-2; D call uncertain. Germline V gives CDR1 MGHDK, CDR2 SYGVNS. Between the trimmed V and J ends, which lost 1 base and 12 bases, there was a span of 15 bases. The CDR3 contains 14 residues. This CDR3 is CASSEFGIAGKLFF. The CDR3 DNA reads TGTGCCAGCAGTGAATTCGGTATAGCAGGAAAGCTGTTTTTT.

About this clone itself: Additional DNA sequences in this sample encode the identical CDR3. The CDR3 DNA reads TGTGCCAGTAGTATTGGGGGGGCAGCGAGCAATCAGCCCCAGCATTTT. This translates into CASSIGGAASNQPQHF. The V gene is TRBV19, the J gene TRBJ1-5, with D tentatively TRBD1 (6 bases). The CDR3 extends over 16 amino acids. V was shortened by 3 bases and J by 1 base, with 13 bases between the two germline ends. Germline V gene data show CDR1 as LNHDA and CDR2 as SQIVND (reference sequence).

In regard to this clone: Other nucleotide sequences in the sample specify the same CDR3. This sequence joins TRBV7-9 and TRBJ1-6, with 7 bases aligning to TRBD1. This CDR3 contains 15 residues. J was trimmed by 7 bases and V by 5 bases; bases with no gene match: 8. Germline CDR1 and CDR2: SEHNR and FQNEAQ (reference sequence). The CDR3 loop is CASSARQGENSPLHF. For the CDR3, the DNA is TGTGCCAGCAGCGCTCGACAGGGAGAAAATTCACCCCTCCACTTT.

The DNA for the CDR3 is TGTGCCAGCAGCTCCGGCGATTCCATGAACACTGAAGCTTTCTTT. Encoded protein: CASSSGDSMNTEAFF. The chain couples TRBV28 to TRBJ1-1; D gene uncertain. Trimming took 6 bases from V and 0 from J, leaving 14 bases between them. This CDR3 contains 15 residues. CDR1 is MDHEN and CDR2 is SYDVKM in the germline V gene.

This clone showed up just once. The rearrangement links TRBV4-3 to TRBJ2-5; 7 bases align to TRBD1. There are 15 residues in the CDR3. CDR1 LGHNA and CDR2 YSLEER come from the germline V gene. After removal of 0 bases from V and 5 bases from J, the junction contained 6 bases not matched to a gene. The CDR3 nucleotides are TGCGCCAGCAGCCAAGATGACAGGGTTCGGGAGACCCAGTACTTC. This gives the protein CASSQDDRVRETQYF.

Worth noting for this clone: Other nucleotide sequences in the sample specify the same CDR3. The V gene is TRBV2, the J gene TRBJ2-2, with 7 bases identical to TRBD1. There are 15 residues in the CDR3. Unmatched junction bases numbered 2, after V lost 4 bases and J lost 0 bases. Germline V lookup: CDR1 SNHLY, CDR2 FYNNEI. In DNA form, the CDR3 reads TGTGCCAGCAGTGGACAGGGAGCGAACACCGGGGAGCTGTTTTTT. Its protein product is CASSGQGANTGELFF.

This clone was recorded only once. The CDR3, as DNA: TGTGCCAGCAGCCACAGGGAGCTGGACGAGCAGTACTTC. Translating it yields CASSHRELDEQYF. The J gene is TRBJ2-7, the V gene TRBV6-5; a possible D gene is TRBD1 (6 bases). Germline CDR1 reads MNHEY; CDR2 reads SVGAGI. Trimming took off 6 bases at V and 5 bases at J, with 14 bases between the two ends. The CDR3 is made up of 13 amino acids.

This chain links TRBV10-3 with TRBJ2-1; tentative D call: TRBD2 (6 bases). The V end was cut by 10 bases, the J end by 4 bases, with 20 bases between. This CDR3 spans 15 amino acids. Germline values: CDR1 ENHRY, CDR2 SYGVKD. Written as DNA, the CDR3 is TGTGCCAGCACTCTAGCGCCCGACCGGTACAATGAGCAGTTCTTC. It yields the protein CASTLAPDRYNEQFF.

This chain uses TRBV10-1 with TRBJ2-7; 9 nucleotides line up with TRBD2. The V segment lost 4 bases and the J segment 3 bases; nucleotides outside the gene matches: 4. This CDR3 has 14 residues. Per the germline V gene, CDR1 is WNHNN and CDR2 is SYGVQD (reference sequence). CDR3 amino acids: CASSVAGDLYEQYF. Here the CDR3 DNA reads TGCGCCAGCAGTGTAGCGGGGGACCTCTACGAGCAGTACTTC.

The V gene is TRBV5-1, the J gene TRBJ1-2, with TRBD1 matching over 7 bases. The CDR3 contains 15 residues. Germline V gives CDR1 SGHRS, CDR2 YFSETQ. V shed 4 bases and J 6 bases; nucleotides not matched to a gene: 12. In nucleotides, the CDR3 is TGCGCCAGCAGCCCCGAAGACGGGACAGTTCATGGCTACACCTTC. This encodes CASSPEDGTVHGYTF. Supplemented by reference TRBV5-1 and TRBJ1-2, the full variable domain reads KAGVTQTPRYLIKTRGQQVTLSCSPISGHRSVSWYQQTPGQGLQFLFEYFSETQRNKGNFPGRFSGRQFSNSRSEMNVSTLELGDSALYLCASSPEDGTVHGYTFGSGTRLTVV.

DNA of the CDR3: TGTGCCATCCTAGCGGCGGAGGGGACAGATACGCAGTATTTT. It is translated as CAILAAEGTDTQYF. This chain links TRBV10-3 with TRBJ2-3; 7 positions match TRBD2. Per the germline V gene, CDR1 is ENHRY and CDR2 is SYGVKD. The CDR3 is made up of 14 amino acids. J was trimmed by 3 bases and V by 8 bases; bases with no gene match: 8.

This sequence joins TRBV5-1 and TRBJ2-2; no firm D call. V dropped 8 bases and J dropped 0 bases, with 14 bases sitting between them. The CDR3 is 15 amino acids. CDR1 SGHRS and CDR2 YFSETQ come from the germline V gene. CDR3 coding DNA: TGCGCCAGTAGTAGTATAGGTACGAACACCGGGGAGCTGTTTTTT. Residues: CASSSIGTNTGELFF. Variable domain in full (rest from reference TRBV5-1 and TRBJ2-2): KAGVTQTPRYLIKTRGQQVTLSCSPISGHRSVSWYQQTPGQGLQFLFEYFSETQRNKGNFPGRFSGRQFSNSRSEMNVSTLELGDSALYLCASSSIGTNTGELFFGEGSRLTVL.